The clone carrying this TCR beta chain turned up a few times. Its antigen is unknown. Universal primer sites and UMIs were introduced during 5'RACE template-switching synthesis of TCR cDNA. TCRdb re-called the 5' RACE reads with MiXCR, one entry per CDR3 protein. Among just under 600,000 distinct CDR3 sequences, approximately 13% were seen once, and the ten largest hold about 14%. This record comes from a study of T cells after yellow fever vaccination. The V end was cut by 2 bases, the J end by 2 bases, with 7 bases between. The CDR3 loop spans 13 amino acids. Looked up from germline, CDR1 is KGHSH and CDR2 is LQKENI. Study results and caveats: Abundant clonotypes (contaminants from the bulk population) could be present in FACS-sorted repertoires. Although the secondary response was weaker, it peaked faster, at day 5 versus 15.

The sample consisted of PBMCs, taken on the day of the yellow fever booster vaccination. This chain uses TRBV18 with TRBJ2-7; unclear D gene. This TCR came from a man aged 30-40 years who received the YFV17D yellow fever vaccine. CDR3 bases: TGTGCCAGCTCACCAGGGGTGACCTACGAGCAGTACTTC. It codes for CASSPGVTYEQYF.